This T cell receptor beta chain was recorded in a study of blood T cell repertoires in COVID-19. Germline CDR1 and CDR2: SGHVS and FQNEAQ. Unmatched junction bases numbered 13, after V lost 7 bases and J lost 6 bases. The CDR3 length is 16 residues. Some clones are missing from TCRdb's copy, which holds only in-frame ones; the method was immunoSEQ multiplex PCR. The repertoire holds more than 95,000 clones, with around four fifths as singletons. Specimen: peripheral blood. The TCR comes from a human donor in a cohort sampled during active COVID-19. V usage is TRBV7-8 and J usage is TRBJ2-2; 8 positions agree with TRBD2. CDR3 region: CASIQDGRGVAGELFF. In DNA, the CDR3 is TGTGCCAGCATTCAGGACGGGAGGGGTGTAGCCGGGGAGCTGTTTTTT.